The source of this TCR beta chain is a study of CD8+ T cells in alopecia areata. The treatment here: oral pan-JAK inhibitor, 5-10 mg twice daily. Sequencing used cDNA as its template, made by extracting RNA and reverse transcribing it. Repertoires were generated with immunoSEQ multiplex PCR, while TCRdb's copy carries only in-frame clones and drops some. The sample lists fewer than 250,000 clones, 60% occurring once. Germline V gene data show CDR1 as KGHSH and CDR2 as LQKENI. J gave up 7 bases and V 2 bases, and 12 bases lay outside the gene matches. This CDR3 region has 16 residues. The receptor was isolated from a human donor with alopecia areata. The gene calls are TRBV18 and TRBJ2-7, with 9 bases fitting TRBD2. Sample: CD4+ T cells sorted from blood, taken at week 4, from a patient treated with tofacitinib. CDR3 protein: CASSPSAASGVGEQYF. The CDR3 DNA reads TGTGCCAGCTCACCAAGCGCTGCTAGCGGGGTAGGGGAGCAGTACTTC.